These T cell receptor beta chains were read from a single sample in a study of blood T cells in healthy people across ages. From the 5' RACE reads, TCRdb called clonotypes with MiXCR, one entry per CDR3 protein. The sample lists hundreds of thousands of distinct CDR3 sequences, approximately 25% occurring once. These data also featured in a second study, about T cells of mothers and their children.

What was sequenced was blood. The receptors were gathered from a boy aged 10-17 years in good health. CDR3s include the opening cysteine and the closing phenylalanine or tryptophan. The order of the fields is clone size, D gene, CDR3 length, J gene, V gene, CDR3 DNA, CDR3 protein. D genes are given only for firm matches. The size entry is marked missing in some rows and otherwise reads once, few, many or a size class.

.	TRBD2	15	TRBJ2-5	TRBV11-2	TGTGCCAGCAGCTTAACGGCGGGGGGGCAAGAGACCCAGTACTTC	CASSLTAGGQETQYF
.	TRBD1	14	TRBJ1-5	TRBV20-1	TGCAGTGCCTTCGGGACAGATAGCAATCAGCCCCAGCATTTT	CSAFGTDSNQPQHF
.	TRBD2	13	TRBJ2-5	TRBV27	TGTGCCAGCAGTTTATCTAGCGGGAACCAATTGTACTTC	CASSLSSGNQLYF
many	TRBD2	13	TRBJ2-3	TRBV20-1	TGCAGTGCTAGGACTAGCGGGGCAGATACGCAGTATTTT	CSARTSGADTQYF
few	TRBD1	16	TRBJ1-1	TRBV6-1	TGTGCCAGCAGTTTCAGGGACAGGGGCTGGAACACTGAAGCTTTCTTT	CASSFRDRGWNTEAFF
few	TRBD1	15	TRBJ2-7	TRBV28	TGTGCCAGCAGTTTCCTGGACAGGGTCCCCTACGAGCAGTACTTC	CASSFLDRVPYEQYF
.	TRBD1	18	TRBJ1-6	TRBV7-6	TGTGCCAGCAGCATGGACAGGGGAGGGTTCCCCTATAATTCACCCCTCCACTTT	CASSMDRGGFPYNSPLHF
few	.	14	TRBJ2-7	TRBV4-1	TGCGCCAGCAGCCAAGCGGGCTACTCCTACGAGCAGTACTTC	CASSQAGYSYEQYF
.	.	14	TRBJ1-2	TRBV9	TGTGCCAGCAGCGTTCAGGCAGGGAACTATGGCTACACCTTC	CASSVQAGNYGYTF
.	TRBD1	14	TRBJ2-5	TRBV29-1	TGCAGCGTTGATTTGGTTGGCAGGGGGGAGACCCAGTACTTC	CSVDLVGRGETQYF
few	.	17	TRBJ2-1	TRBV4-1	TGCGCCAGCAGCCAGGTCCGGGGCGGAGATCTCTACAATGAGCAGTTCTTC	CASSQVRGGDLYNEQFF
few	TRBD1	15	TRBJ1-2	TRBV10-3	TGTGCCATCAAATCAGGGGGCGCCGATAGCTATGGCTACACCTTC	CAIKSGGADSYGYTF
.	.	17	TRBJ1-6	TRBV15	TGTGCCACCAGCAGAGGACCTTCCTTACAGACCATTCAAGCCCTCCACTTT	CATSRGPSLQTIQALHF
.	.	11	TRBJ1-1	TRBV19	TGTGCCAGTAGTATAAGGATGGAAGCTTTCTTT	CASSIRMEAFF
few	.	14	TRBJ2-7	TRBV29-1	TGCAGCGTTGACAGCGGACTTGGCTCCTACGAGCAGTACTTC	CSVDSGLGSYEQYF
few	TRBD2	14	TRBJ2-1	TRBV12-3/TRBV12-4	TGTGCCAGCAGTTCAGCGGGAGGCCAGAATGAGCAGTTCTTC	CASSSAGGQNEQFF
.	.	16	TRBJ2-1	TRBV7-9	TGTGCCAGCAGCTTAGCGCAGGGAGTTGTCTACAATGAGCAGTTCTTC	CASSLAQGVVYNEQFF
.	.	13	TRBJ2-1	TRBV2	TGTGCCAGCGTTGATGCAGGCGGCAATGAGCAGTTCTTC	CASVDAGGNEQFF
.	TRBD2	16	TRBJ2-1	TRBV7-9	TGTGCCAGCAGCCCCCATAGCGGGAGCTCCTACAATGAGCAGTTCTTC	CASSPHSGSSYNEQFF
.	TRBD2	16	TRBJ2-1	TRBV4-1	TGCGCCAGCAGCCAAGAGGGGGCTAGCGGGAGGTCTGAGCAGTTCTTC	CASSQEGASGRSEQFF
many	.	15	TRBJ2-4	TRBV5-1	TGCGCCAGCAGCTTAGGAGTTTTAGCCAAAAACATTCAGTACTTC	CASSLGVLAKNIQYF
.	.	15	TRBJ2-6	TRBV20-1	TGCAGTGCTCCCAATCGGGCGTTGGGGGCCAACGTCCTGACTTTC	CSAPNRALGANVLTF
few	TRBD2	15	TRBJ2-1	TRBV29-1	TGCAGCGCAGCCGCAGCGGGAGGGACCTACAATGAGCAGTTCTTC	CSAAAAGGTYNEQFF
.	.	15	TRBJ1-4	TRBV7-6	TGTGCCAGCAGCTTAGCGCCGGGGGGCGGTGAAAAACTGTTTTTT	CASSLAPGGGEKLFF
few	.	15	TRBJ2-1	TRBV7-8	TGTGCCAGCAGCGAACGACTCAGCTCCTACAATGAGCAGTTCTTC	CASSERLSSYNEQFF
.	TRBD1	12	TRBJ2-1	TRBV4-2	TGTGCCAGCAGCCAAGGGACAGGGCGGGAGTTCTTC	CASSQGTGREFF
.	.	12	TRBJ2-7	TRBV14	TGTGCCAGCGGCAAAAGCTCCTACGAGCAGTACTTC	CASGKSSYEQYF
.	.	12	TRBJ2-5	TRBV12-3/TRBV12-4	TGTGCCAGCACCCCGGGGGGCGAGACCCAGTACTTC	CASTPGGETQYF
.	.	14	TRBJ1-6	TRBV4-2	TGTGCCAGCAGTTCCGGAGGCTATAATTCACCCCTCCACTTT	CASSSGGYNSPLHF
.	TRBD1	14	TRBJ2-3	TRBV29-1	TGCAGCGCTAGCGTCGGACAGGGGGCAGATACGCAGTATTTT	CSASVGQGADTQYF
.	TRBD1	13	TRBJ2-7	TRBV29-1	TGCAGCGTTTCGCCGGGACAGGGCCACGAGCAGTACTTC	CSVSPGQGHEQYF
few	.	8	TRBJ2-5	TRBV29-1	TGCAGCGTTTTACTGAAGTACTTC	CSVLLKYF
.	.	15	TRBJ2-7	TRBV4-2	TGTGCCAGCAGCCAAGAGGGTCAGGGGCCCCGCGAGCAGTACTTC	CASSQEGQGPREQYF
once	.	13	TRBJ1-2	TRBV7-6	TGTGCCAGCAGCTTAAGAGGATACTATGGCTACACCTTC	CASSLRGYYGYTF
few	.	16	TRBJ1-2	TRBV5-4	TGTGCCAGCAGCTTGAGTTATGGAGAGGGGCACTATGGCTACACCTTC	CASSLSYGEGHYGYTF
.	TRBD1	16	TRBJ2-2	TRBV19	TGTGCCAGCAGAACAGGGGGCAATGAGTGGACCGGGGAGCTGTTTTTT	CASRTGGNEWTGELFF
.	.	15	TRBJ1-5	TRBV3-1	TGTGCCAGCAGCCAGCTCAGGGGACCCAATCAGCCCCAGCATTTT	CASSQLRGPNQPQHF
.	TRBD1	13	TRBJ1-1	TRBV19	TGTGCCAGCGGGGGACAGGGTAGCACTGAAGCTTTCTTT	CASGGQGSTEAFF
.	TRBD1	16	TRBJ2-1	TRBV12-3/TRBV12-4	TGTGCCAGCAGTCCATCGGGACAGGGGGCCTACAATGAGCAGTTCTTC	CASSPSGQGAYNEQFF
few	.	14	TRBJ2-3	TRBV9	TGTGCCAGCAGCGGTCGAGGGTCCACAGATACGCAGTATTTT	CASSGRGSTDTQYF
.	.	15	TRBJ2-3	TRBV7-9	TGTGCCAGCAGCAGGACGTGGGAGTCCACAGATACGCAGTATTTT	CASSRTWESTDTQYF
.	.	15	TRBJ2-2	TRBV6-5	TGTGCCAGCAGTTACGGGAGGTCGCGGACCGGGGAGCTGTTTTTT	CASSYGRSRTGELFF
many	TRBD2	14	TRBJ2-7	TRBV5-1	TGTGCCAGCAGCCCGACTAGCGGCTCCTACGAGCAGTACTTC	CASSPTSGSYEQYF
few	TRBD1	14	TRBJ2-5	TRBV29-1	TGCAGCGTGGCTGGGACAGGGGGCGAAGAGACCCAGTACTTC	CSVAGTGGEETQYF
few	.	14	TRBJ2-5	TRBV2	TGTGCCAGCAGTAATCAGATAAACCAAGAGACCCAGTACTTC	CASSNQINQETQYF
few	TRBD1	15	TRBJ2-2	TRBV7-3	TGTGCCAGCAGCTTAGGGACAGGGTACACCGGGGAGCTGTTTTTT	CASSLGTGYTGELFF
once	.	15	TRBJ2-2	TRBV20-1	TGCAGTGCTAGAGATCCGAGGGGGGAGGACGGGGAGCTGTTTTTT	CSARDPRGEDGELFF
.	.	14	TRBJ2-5	TRBV12-3/TRBV12-4	TGTGCCAGCAGCTCCTCTGCACAAAAAGAGACCCAGTACTTC	CASSSSAQKETQYF
.	.	18	TRBJ2-3	TRBV11-2	TGTGCCAGCAGCTCCGAAACTAGCCTCCGGTCGAGCACAGATACGCAGTATTTT	CASSSETSLRSSTDTQYF
.	.	16	TRBJ2-1	TRBV21-1	TGTGCCAGCAGCAAAGATACCGGTTATTCCGGGTATGAGCAGTTCTTC	CASSKDTGYSGYEQFF
.	.	13	TRBJ2-7	TRBV2	TGTGCCAGCAGGGTGACAGGATCCTACGAGCAGTACTTC	CASRVTGSYEQYF
.	TRBD2	15	TRBJ2-4	TRBV5-1	TGCGCCAGCAGCGAGCTAGCGGGAGCCAAAAACATTCAGTACTTC	CASSELAGAKNIQYF
.	.	11	TRBJ2-1	TRBV28	TGTGCCAGCAGTTCTAGAATGGAGCAGTTCTTC	CASSSRMEQFF
.	.	14	TRBJ2-1	TRBV7-2	TGTGCCAGCAGCTTAGCTGTCGAAATCAATGAGCAGTTCTTC	CASSLAVEINEQFF
.	TRBD2	14	TRBJ2-2	TRBV12-3/TRBV12-4	TGTGCCAGCAGCCGAATACTAGCGACCGGGGAGCTGTTTTTT	CASSRILATGELFF
.	.	17	TRBJ2-7	TRBV20-1	TGCAGTGCTAGAGGCGGGGCGGTGGGGGAAACATACTACGAGCAGTACTTC	CSARGGAVGETYYEQYF
few	TRBD2	14	TRBJ2-3	TRBV5-1	TGCGCCAGCACCCCAGGACTAGCGGGGCCTACGCAGTATTTT	CASTPGLAGPTQYF
.	.	14	TRBJ2-7	TRBV18	TGTGCCAGCTCACCACCAAATGAATTCTACGAGCAGTACTTC	CASSPPNEFYEQYF
.	TRBD2	17	TRBJ2-1	TRBV12-3/TRBV12-4	TGTGCCAGCAGTTTGCCCCCGACTAGCGGGGATTACAATGAGCAGTTCTTC	CASSLPPTSGDYNEQFF
few	TRBD2	17	TRBJ2-1	TRBV20-1	TGCAGTGCACCAGGCCCTAGCGGGGGGTCCTCCTACAATGAGCAGTTCTTC	CSAPGPSGGSSYNEQFF